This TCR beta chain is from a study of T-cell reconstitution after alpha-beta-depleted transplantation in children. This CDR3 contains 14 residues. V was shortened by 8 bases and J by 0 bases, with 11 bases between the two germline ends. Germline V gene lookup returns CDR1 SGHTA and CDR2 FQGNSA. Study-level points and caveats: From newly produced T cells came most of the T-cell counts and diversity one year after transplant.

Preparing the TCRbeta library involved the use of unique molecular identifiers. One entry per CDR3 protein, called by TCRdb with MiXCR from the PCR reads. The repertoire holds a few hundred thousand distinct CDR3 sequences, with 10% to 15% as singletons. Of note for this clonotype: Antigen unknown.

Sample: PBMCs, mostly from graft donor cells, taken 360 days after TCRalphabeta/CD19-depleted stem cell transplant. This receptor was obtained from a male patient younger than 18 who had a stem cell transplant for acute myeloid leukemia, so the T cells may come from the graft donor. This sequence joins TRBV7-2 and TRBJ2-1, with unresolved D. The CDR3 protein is CASSFLNSYNEQFF. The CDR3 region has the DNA TGTGCCAGCTCCTTTCTTAACTCCTACAATGAGCAGTTCTTC.